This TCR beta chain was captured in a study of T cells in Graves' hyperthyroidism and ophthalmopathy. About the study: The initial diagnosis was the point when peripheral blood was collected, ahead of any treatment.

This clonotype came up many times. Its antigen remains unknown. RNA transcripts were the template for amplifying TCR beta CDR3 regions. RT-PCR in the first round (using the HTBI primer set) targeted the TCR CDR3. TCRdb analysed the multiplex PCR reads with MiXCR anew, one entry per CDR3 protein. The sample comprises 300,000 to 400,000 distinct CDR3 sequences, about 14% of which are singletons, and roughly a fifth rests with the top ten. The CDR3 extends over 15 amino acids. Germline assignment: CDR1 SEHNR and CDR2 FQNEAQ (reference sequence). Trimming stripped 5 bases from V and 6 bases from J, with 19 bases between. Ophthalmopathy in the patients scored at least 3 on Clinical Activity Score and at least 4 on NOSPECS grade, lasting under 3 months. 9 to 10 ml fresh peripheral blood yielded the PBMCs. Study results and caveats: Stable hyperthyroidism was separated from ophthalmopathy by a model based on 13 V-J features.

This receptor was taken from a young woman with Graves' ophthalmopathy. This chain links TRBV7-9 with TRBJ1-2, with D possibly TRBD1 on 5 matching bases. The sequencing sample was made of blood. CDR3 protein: CASSPTGSPGDGYTF. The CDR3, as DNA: TGTGCCAGCAGCCCTACAGGATCCCCTGGTGATGGCTACACCTTC.